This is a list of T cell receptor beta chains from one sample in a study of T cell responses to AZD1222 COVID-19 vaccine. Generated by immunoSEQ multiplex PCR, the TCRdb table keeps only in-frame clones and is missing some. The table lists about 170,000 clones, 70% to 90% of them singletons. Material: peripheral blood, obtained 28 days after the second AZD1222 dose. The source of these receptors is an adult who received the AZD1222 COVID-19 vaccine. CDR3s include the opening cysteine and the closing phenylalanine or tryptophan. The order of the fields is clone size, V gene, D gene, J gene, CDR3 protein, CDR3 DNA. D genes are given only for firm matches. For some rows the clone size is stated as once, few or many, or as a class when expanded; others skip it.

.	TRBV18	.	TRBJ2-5	CASSRLSGLRETQYF	TGTGCCAGCTCACGTCTTAGCGGATTGCGAGAGACCCAGTACTTC
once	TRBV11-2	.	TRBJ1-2	CASSTSSTGWGGYTF	TGTGCCAGCAGCACCAGCTCGACAGGTTGGGGTGGCTACACCTTC
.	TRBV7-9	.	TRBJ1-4	CASSLRTEVLFF	TGTGCCAGCAGCCTAAGGACAGAAGTACTGTTTTTT
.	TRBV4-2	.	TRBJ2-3	CASSQDVRGSTDTQYF	TGTGCCAGCAGCCAAGATGTCCGCGGCAGCACAGATACGCAGTATTTT
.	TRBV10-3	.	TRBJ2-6	CAIGQGSGANVLTF	TGTGCCATCGGCCAGGGCAGTGGGGCCAACGTCCTGACTTTC
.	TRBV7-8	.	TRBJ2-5	CASSNTPGQETQYF	TGTGCCAGCAGCAACACCCCGGGGCAAGAGACCCAGTACTTC
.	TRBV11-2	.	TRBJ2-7	CASSLTGTYEQYF	TGTGCCAGCAGCTTAACAGGTACCTACGAGCAGTACTTC
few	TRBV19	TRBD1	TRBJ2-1	CASKSGTGGLYNEQFF	TGTGCCAGTAAGAGCGGGACAGGGGGCTTGTACAATGAGCAGTTCTTC
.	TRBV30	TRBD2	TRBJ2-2	CAWGRLAGNTGELFF	TGTGCCTGGGGTAGACTAGCGGGGAACACCGGGGAGCTGTTTTTT
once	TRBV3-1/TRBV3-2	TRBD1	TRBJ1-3	CASSQDATGVSGNTIYF	TGTGCCAGCAGCCAAGACGCCACAGGGGTTTCAGGAAACACCATATATTTT
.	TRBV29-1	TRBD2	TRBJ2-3	CSVTPLAGGKDTQYF	TGCAGCGTCACCCCCCTAGCGGGGGGCAAAGATACGCAGTATTTT
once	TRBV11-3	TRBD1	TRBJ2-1	CASSSRGNNEQFF	TGTGCCAGCAGCAGCAGGGGGAACAATGAGCAGTTCTTC
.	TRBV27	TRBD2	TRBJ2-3	CATQRGGRPDTQYF	TGTGCCACTCAGCGGGGGGGCCGCCCAGATACGCAGTATTTT
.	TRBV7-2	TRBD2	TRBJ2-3	CASNSGSTDTQYF	TGTGCCAGTAATAGCGGGAGCACAGATACGCAGTATTTT
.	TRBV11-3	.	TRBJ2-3	CASSLGQGGPDTQYF	TGTGCCAGCAGCTTAGGGCAGGGGGGACCAGATACGCAGTATTTT
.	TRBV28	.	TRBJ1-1	CASSLLQGWLGEAFF	TGTGCCAGCAGTTTATTGCAGGGGTGGCTGGGTGAAGCTTTCTTT
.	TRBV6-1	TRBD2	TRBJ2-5	CASSVSGGGGAETQYF	TGTGCCAGCAGTGTATCTGGAGGCGGGGGGGCTGAGACCCAGTACTTC
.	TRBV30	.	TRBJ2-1	CAWSRDTAYNEQFF	TGTGCCTGGAGTAGGGACACCGCCTACAATGAGCAGTTCTTC
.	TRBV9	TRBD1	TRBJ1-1	CASSPRQGSTEAFF	TGTGCCAGCAGCCCCCGACAGGGGTCCACTGAAGCTTTCTTT
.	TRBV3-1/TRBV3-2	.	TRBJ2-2	CASSQDTGELFF	TGTGCCAGCAGCCAAGACACCGGGGAGCTGTTTTTT
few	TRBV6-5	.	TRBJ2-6	CASRTSGANVLTF	TGTGCCAGCAGGACCTCTGGGGCCAACGTCCTGACTTTC
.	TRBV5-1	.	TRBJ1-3	CASSLDGRDGNTIYF	TGCGCCAGCAGCTTGGACGGCAGGGATGGAAACACCATATATTTT
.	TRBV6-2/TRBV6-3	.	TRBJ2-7	CASSLNYEQYF	TGTGCCAGCAGTTTAAACTACGAGCAGTACTTC
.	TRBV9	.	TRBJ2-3	CASSRNVQDTQYF	TGTGCCAGCAGCAGGAACGTTCAGGATACGCAGTATTTT
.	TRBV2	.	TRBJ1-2	CASTQMEGYGYTF	TGTGCCAGCACCCAGATGGAGGGCTATGGCTACACCTTC
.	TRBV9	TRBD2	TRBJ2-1	CASSVAVAGGTTAEQFF	TGTGCCAGCAGCGTAGCGGTAGCGGGGGGCACTACAGCTGAGCAGTTCTTC
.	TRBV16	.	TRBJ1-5	CASSQLDLRDSNQPQHF	TGTGCCAGCAGCCAATTGGACCTAAGGGATAGCAATCAGCCCCAGCATTTT
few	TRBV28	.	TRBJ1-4	CASSLNEKLFF	TGTGCCAGCAGTCTAAATGAAAAACTGTTTTTT
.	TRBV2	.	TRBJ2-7	CASSISPNEQYF	TGTGCCAGCAGTATTTCACCCAACGAGCAGTACTTC
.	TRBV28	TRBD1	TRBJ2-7	CASSLWGQGYEQYF	TGTGCCAGCAGTTTGTGGGGACAGGGGTACGAGCAGTACTTC
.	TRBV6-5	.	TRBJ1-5	CASSSVSNQPQHF	TGTGCCAGCAGTTCGGTAAGCAATCAGCCCCAGCATTTT
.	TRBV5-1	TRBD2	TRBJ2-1	CASSGRTSGGNEQFF	TGCGCCAGCAGCGGGAGGACTAGCGGCGGCAATGAGCAGTTCTTC
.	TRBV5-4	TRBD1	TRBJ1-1	CASRLDRPLNTEAFF	TGTGCCAGCAGGTTGGACAGGCCCTTGAACACTGAAGCTTTCTTT
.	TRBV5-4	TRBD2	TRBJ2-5	CASSEGLSQETQYF	TGTGCCAGCAGCGAGGGACTATCCCAAGAGACCCAGTACTTC
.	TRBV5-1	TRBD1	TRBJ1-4	CASSLGGRTGHEKLFF	TGCGCCAGCAGCTTGGGAGGTCGGACAGGGCATGAAAAACTGTTTTTT
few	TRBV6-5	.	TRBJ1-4	CASKRGTSNEKLFF	TGTGCCAGCAAAAGGGGGACCTCTAATGAAAAACTGTTTTTT
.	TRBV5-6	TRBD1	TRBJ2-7	CASSIQGAGIYEQYF	TGTGCCAGCAGTATACAGGGGGCCGGAATCTACGAGCAGTACTTC